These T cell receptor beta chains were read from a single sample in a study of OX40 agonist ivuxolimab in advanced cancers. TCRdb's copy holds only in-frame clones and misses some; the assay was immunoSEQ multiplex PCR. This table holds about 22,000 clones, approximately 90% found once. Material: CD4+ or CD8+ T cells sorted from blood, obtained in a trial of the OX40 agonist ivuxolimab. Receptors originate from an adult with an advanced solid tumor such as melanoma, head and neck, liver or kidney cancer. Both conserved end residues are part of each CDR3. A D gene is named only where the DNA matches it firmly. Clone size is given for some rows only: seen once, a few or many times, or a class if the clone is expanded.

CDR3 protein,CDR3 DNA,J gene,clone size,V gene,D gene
CASSELNNSPLHF,TGTGCCAGCAGCGAACTCAATAATTCACCCCTCCACTTT,TRBJ1-6,.,TRBV7-9,.
CASSPLEGSSYGYTF,TGTGCCAGCAGCCCTCTCGAGGGTTCCAGCTATGGCTACACCTTC,TRBJ1-2,.,TRBV5-4,.
CASGSPGGHSYNEQFF,TGTGCCAGCGGGTCCCCGGGAGGGCACTCCTACAATGAGCAGTTCTTC,TRBJ2-1,once,TRBV11-3,TRBD2
CASSFQGYYGYTF,TGTGCCAGCAGTTTTCAGGGCTACTATGGCTACACCTTC,TRBJ1-2,once,TRBV27,.
CASSPGGDPGTQYF,TGTGCCAGCAGTCCCGGGGGGGACCCCGGGACCCAGTACTTC,TRBJ2-5,.,TRBV28,TRBD2
CAISELTGADGYTF,TGTGCCATCAGTGAACTGACGGGGGCGGATGGCTACACCTTC,TRBJ1-2,.,TRBV10-3,.
CASSHGPLAGAANTGELFF,TGCGCCAGCAGCCACGGCCCACTAGCGGGGGCTGCGAACACCGGGGAGCTGTTTTTT,TRBJ2-2,.,TRBV5-1,TRBD2
CASRLGQGMNTEAFF,TGTGCCAGCAGATTGGGACAGGGGATGAACACTGAAGCTTTCTTT,TRBJ1-1,.,TRBV6-1,TRBD1
CASSYGLAGVPGELFF,TGTGCCAGCAGCTACGGACTAGCGGGGGTCCCCGGGGAGCTGTTTTTT,TRBJ2-2,.,TRBV9,TRBD2
CASSLGGGTEAFF,TGTGCCAGCTCCTTGGGGGGGGGCACTGAAGCTTTCTTT,TRBJ1-1,few,TRBV18,.